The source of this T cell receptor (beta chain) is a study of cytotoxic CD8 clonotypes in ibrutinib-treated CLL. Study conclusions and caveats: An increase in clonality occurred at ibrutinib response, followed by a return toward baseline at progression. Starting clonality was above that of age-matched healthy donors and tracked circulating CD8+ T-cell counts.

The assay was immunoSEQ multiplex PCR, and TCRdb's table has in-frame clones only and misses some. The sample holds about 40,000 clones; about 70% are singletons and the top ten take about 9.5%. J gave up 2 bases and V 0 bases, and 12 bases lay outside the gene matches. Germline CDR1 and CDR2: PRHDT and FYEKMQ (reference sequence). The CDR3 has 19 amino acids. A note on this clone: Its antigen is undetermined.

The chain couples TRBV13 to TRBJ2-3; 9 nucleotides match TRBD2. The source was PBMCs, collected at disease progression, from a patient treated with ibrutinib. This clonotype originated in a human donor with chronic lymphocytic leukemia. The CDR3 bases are TGTGCCAGCAGCTTAGGGTTGGCTAGCGGGATGATTTTCACAGATACGCAGTATTTT. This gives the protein CASSLGLASGMIFTDTQYF.